This T cell receptor beta chain was recovered during a study of cytomegalovirus exposure and HLA in healthy donors. In the PCR, 60 Vbeta and 13 Jbeta primers were used. The data were produced by immunoSEQ multiplex PCR, yet TCRdb's version contains in-frame clones alone and is incomplete. The sample yields approximately 70,000 clones, roughly 72% seen once. The germline CDR1 and CDR2 sequences are SGHDT and YYEEEE. This CDR3 is 15 amino acids long. Trimming removed 4 bases from V and 3 bases from J; junction bases left unmatched: 9. Sequenced material: PBMCs. V usage is TRBV5-6 and J usage is TRBJ2-7; 8 bases match TRBD1. The source of this sequence is a man between 50 and 59 years old in good health and CMV-seronegative. In DNA, the CDR3 is TGTGCCAGCAGCCCCCTCGGACAGGGTTACTACGAGCAGTACTTC. This gives the protein CASSPLGQGYYEQYF.